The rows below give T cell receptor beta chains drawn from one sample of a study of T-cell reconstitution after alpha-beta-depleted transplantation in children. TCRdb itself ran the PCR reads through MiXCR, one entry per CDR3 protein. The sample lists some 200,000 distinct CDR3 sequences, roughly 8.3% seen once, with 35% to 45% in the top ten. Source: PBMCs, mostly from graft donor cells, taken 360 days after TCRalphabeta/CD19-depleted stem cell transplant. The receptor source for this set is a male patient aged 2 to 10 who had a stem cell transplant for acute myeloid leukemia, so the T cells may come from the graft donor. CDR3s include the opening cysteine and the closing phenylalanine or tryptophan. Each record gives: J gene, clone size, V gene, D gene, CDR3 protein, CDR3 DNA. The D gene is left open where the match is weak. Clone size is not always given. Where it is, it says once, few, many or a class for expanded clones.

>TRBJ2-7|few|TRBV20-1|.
CSASNGALLDEQYF
TGCAGTGCTAGTAACGGGGCCTTGTTGGACGAGCAGTACTTC
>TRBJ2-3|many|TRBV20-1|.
CSAATRATDTQYF
TGCAGTGCCGCGACTAGGGCTACAGATACGCAGTATTTT
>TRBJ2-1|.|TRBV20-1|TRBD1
CSAQGTVNEQFF
TGCAGTGCCCAGGGGACAGTCAATGAGCAGTTCTTC
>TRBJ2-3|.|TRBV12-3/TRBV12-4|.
CASGQGGGSRADTQYF
TGTGCCAGCGGTCAGGGGGGCGGGAGTCGGGCAGATACGCAGTATTTT
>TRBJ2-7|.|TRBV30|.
CAWSRRSKVPHEQYF
TGTGCCTGGAGTCGGCGGTCTAAGGTCCCACACGAGCAGTACTTC
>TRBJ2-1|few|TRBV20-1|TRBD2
CSATSSGGTYNEQFF
TGCAGTGCTACCTCTAGCGGGGGGACATACAATGAGCAGTTCTTC
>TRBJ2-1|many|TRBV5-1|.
CASRDSYNEQFF
TGCGCCAGCAGGGACAGTTACAATGAGCAGTTCTTC
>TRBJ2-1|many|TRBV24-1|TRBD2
CATSQVSGGEWNEQFF
TGTGCCACCAGTCAGGTTAGCGGGGGGGAATGGAATGAGCAGTTCTTC
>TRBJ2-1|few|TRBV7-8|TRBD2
CASRPGLAGQEQFF
TGTGCCAGCAGACCAGGACTAGCGGGGCAGGAGCAGTTCTTC
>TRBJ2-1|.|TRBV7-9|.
CASKPRGGSSYNEQFF
TGTGCCAGCAAACCCAGGGGGGGTAGCTCCTACAATGAGCAGTTCTTC
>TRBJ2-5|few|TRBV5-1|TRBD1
CASSTDRELGTQYF
TGCGCCAGCAGCACGGACAGGGAGCTAGGGACCCAGTACTTC
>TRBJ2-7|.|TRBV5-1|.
CASSRGGVYEQYF
TGCGCCAGCAGCCGGGGCGGGGTCTACGAGCAGTACTTC
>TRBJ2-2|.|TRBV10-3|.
CAISETGTGPFSGELFF
TGTGCCATCAGTGAGACGGGAACAGGGCCCTTTTCTGGGGAGCTGTTTTTT
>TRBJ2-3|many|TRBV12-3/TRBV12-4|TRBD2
CASTGGADTQYF
TGTGCCAGCACCGGGGGGGCAGATACGCAGTATTTT
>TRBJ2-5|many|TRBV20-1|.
CSARGPETQYF
TGCAGTGCTAGAGGCCCAGAGACCCAGTACTTC
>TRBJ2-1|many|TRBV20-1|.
CSAILSGDYNEQFF
TGCAGTGCTATCCTTAGCGGCGACTACAATGAGCAGTTCTTC
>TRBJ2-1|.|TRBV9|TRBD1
CASSVGGTGDNEQFF
TGTGCCAGCAGCGTTGGGGGGACAGGGGACAATGAGCAGTTCTTC
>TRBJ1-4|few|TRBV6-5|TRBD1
CASSYLNRGRREKLFF
TGTGCCAGCAGTTACCTCAACAGGGGGCGTCGTGAAAAACTGTTTTTT
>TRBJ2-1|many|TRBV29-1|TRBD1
CSVEKIQGAGNEQFF
TGCAGCGTTGAAAAGATACAGGGGGCTGGCAATGAGCAGTTCTTC
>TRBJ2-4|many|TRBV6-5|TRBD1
CASSSDREAKNIQYF
TGTGCCAGCAGTTCGGACAGGGAGGCCAAAAACATTCAGTACTTC
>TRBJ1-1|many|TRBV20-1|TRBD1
CSAQGGGRNTEAFF
TGCAGTGCACAGGGGGGGGGCAGAAACACTGAAGCTTTCTTT
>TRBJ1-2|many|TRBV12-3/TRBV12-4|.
CASRSDGPYGYTF
TGTGCCAGCAGGTCGGACGGGCCCTATGGCTACACCTTC
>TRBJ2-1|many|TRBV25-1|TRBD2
CASRAGGPNNEQFF
TGTGCCAGCAGAGCGGGAGGGCCGAACAATGAGCAGTTCTTC
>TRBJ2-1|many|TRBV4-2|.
CASSQVTLQGRRNEQFF
TGTGCCAGCAGCCAAGTGACTCTACAGGGGAGGCGCAATGAGCAGTTCTTC
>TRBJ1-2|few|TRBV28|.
CASSPIGGYGYTF
TGTGCCAGCAGCCCAATTGGAGGTTATGGCTACACCTTC
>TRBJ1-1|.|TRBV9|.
CASGKGGSPGAEAFF
TGTGCCAGCGGAAAGGGGGGGAGTCCAGGGGCTGAAGCTTTCTTT
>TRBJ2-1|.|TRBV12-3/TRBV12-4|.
CASSDGVGGSYNEQFF
TGTGCCAGCAGCGACGGGGTAGGGGGGTCCTACAATGAGCAGTTCTTC
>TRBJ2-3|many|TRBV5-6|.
CASSPGTITDTQYF
TGTGCCAGCAGCCCCGGGACGATTACAGATACGCAGTATTTT
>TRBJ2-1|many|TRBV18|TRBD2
CASSLGTSGRALDEQFF
TGTGCCAGCTCACTGGGGACTAGCGGGAGGGCCTTGGATGAGCAGTTCTTC
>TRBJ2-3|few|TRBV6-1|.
CASSEASGWYMTDTQYF
TGTGCCAGCAGTGAAGCGTCAGGGTGGTATATGACAGATACGCAGTATTTT
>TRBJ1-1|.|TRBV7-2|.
CASSLAGVRNTEAFF
TGTGCCAGCAGCTTAGCCGGGGTTAGGAACACTGAAGCTTTCTTT
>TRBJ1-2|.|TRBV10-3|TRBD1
CAISDWGQTYGYTF
TGTGCCATCAGTGATTGGGGACAGACCTATGGCTACACCTTC
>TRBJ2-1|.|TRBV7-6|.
CASSLGLPVPEQFF
TGTGCCAGCAGCTTAGGACTACCGGTGCCTGAGCAGTTCTTC
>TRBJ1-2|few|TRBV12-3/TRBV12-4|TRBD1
CASSPYRGIYGYTF
TGTGCCAGCAGTCCGTACAGGGGGATCTATGGCTACACCTTC
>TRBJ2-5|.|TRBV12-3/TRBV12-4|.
CARSFSETQYF
TGTGCCCGCAGTTTTAGTGAGACCCAGTACTTC
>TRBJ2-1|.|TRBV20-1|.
CSARRDEQFF
TGCAGTGCTAGAAGGGATGAGCAGTTCTTC
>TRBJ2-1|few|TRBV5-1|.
CASSTDLNEQFF
TGCGCCAGCAGCACGGATCTCAATGAGCAGTTCTTC
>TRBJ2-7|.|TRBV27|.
CASRIASEQYF
TGTGCCAGCAGGATCGCTAGCGAGCAGTACTTC
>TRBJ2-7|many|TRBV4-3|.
CASSQEWSSEQYF
TGCGCCAGCAGCCAAGAGTGGAGCTCCGAGCAGTACTTC
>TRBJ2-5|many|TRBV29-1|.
CSVEGVTQETQYF
TGCAGCGTTGAAGGGGTAACGCAAGAGACCCAGTACTTC
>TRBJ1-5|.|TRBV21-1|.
CASSPREPQHF
TGTGCCAGCAGCCCAAGGGAGCCCCAGCATTTT
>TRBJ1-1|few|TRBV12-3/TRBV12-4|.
CASSFFPTEAFF
TGTGCCAGCAGTTTCTTTCCTACTGAAGCTTTCTTT
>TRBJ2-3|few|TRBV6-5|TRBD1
CASSYNSPTGAYTDTQYF
TGTGCCAGCAGTTACAACTCCCCGACAGGGGCCTACACAGATACGCAGTATTTT
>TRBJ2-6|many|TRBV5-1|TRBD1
CASGVPTGGVNGANVLTF
TGCGCCAGCGGAGTTCCCACAGGGGGAGTAAATGGGGCCAACGTCCTGACTTTC
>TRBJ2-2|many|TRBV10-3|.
CAISVRVGGELFF
TGTGCCATCAGTGTTCGGGTCGGTGGGGAGCTGTTTTTT
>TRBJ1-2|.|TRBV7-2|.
CASSLVRQIYYGYTF
TGTGCCAGCAGCTTAGTTCGACAGATTTACTATGGCTACACCTTC
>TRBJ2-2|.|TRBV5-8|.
CASSLERLTGELFF
TGTGCCAGCAGCTTGGAGCGGTTGACCGGGGAGCTGTTTTTT
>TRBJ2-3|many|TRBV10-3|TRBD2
CAISPGLAVGVWDTQYF
TGTGCCATCAGTCCCGGACTAGCGGTCGGGGTATGGGATACGCAGTATTTT
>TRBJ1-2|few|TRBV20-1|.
CSAIPGANYGYTF
TGCAGTGCTATCCCGGGAGCTAACTATGGCTACACCTTC
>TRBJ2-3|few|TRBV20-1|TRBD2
CSARDASGSGDTQYF
TGCAGTGCTAGAGATGCTAGCGGGAGTGGAGATACGCAGTATTTT
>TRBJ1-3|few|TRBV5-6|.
CASSLLSGNTIYF
TGTGCCAGCAGCTTGTTGTCTGGAAACACCATATATTTT
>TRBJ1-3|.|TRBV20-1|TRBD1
CSASNGGGQVSGNTIYF
TGCAGTGCTAGCAATGGGGGGGGACAGGTGTCTGGAAACACCATATATTTT
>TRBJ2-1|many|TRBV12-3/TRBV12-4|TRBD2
CASRYRVRGDYNEQFF
TGTGCCAGCAGATACAGGGTGCGGGGGGACTACAATGAGCAGTTCTTC
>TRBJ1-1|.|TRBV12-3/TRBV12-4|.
CASSSFPKEAFF
TGTGCCAGCAGTTCATTCCCAAAGGAAGCTTTCTTT
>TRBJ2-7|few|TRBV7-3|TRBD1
CASSYGTGGYEQYF
TGTGCCAGCAGCTATGGGACAGGGGGCTACGAGCAGTACTTC